The table lists the clone carrying this T cell receptor (beta chain) with a few counts. Its antigen is not known. The sample originates from a study of T cell repertoires in cytomegalovirus infection. As for the study in general: Signatures in public TCR beta sequences pointed to both CMV infection and matching HLA type.

TCRdb called the reads again in MiXCR, with one record for every CDR3 protein. The data contain some 240,000 distinct CDR3 sequences, more than 15% of them singletons. CDR3 size: 16 residues. Germline lookup yields CDR1 MNHEY and CDR2 SMNVEV (reference sequence). The V segment lost 5 bases and the J segment 4 bases; nucleotides outside the gene matches: 11. General study points: Dominating the ex vivo response were TCR beta clonotypes that were CMV-specific and HLA-C-restricted. Individuals carrying CMV plus the relevant HLA were identified by cumulative frequency of public TCR beta families.

The chain recombines TRBV27 with TRBJ1-2, with 9 bases identical to TRBD1. Specimen: CD8+ T cells from PBMCs. The TCR comes from a human donor in good health (CMV status not recorded). Some clones in this sample may be carry-over from other donors' samples. The DNA of the CDR3 is TGTGCCAGCAGTCCCTATTCGACAGGGGGGCTCTATGGCTACACCTTC. Residues: CASSPYSTGGLYGYTF.